A single T cell receptor beta chain is shown here with its context. As yet, its antigen is unknown. This entry is derived from a study of T cell responses to AZD1222 COVID-19 vaccine. The table came from immunoSEQ multiplex PCR; TCRdb's copy has only in-frame clones and leaves some out. The table lists under 95,000 clones, about 86% of them singletons. Broader study findings: An increase in Spike-specific TCR breadth and depth was observed after two AZD1222 doses.

The sequencing here drew on peripheral blood, taken on day 0 of AZD1222 vaccination. This receptor was taken from an adult in good health.

The DNA for the CDR3 is TGTGCCAGCAGTTCGGGGCTAGCGGGAGGTCCCGGGTACAATGAGCAGTTCTTC. Protein: CASSSGLAGGPGYNEQFF. The V gene is TRBV27, the J gene TRBJ2-1; 11 bases line up with TRBD2. The CDR3 is made up of 18 amino acids. V lost 4 bases, J lost 4 bases, and 12 bases stayed unmatched. Germline lookup yields CDR1 MNHEY and CDR2 SMNVEV (reference sequence).